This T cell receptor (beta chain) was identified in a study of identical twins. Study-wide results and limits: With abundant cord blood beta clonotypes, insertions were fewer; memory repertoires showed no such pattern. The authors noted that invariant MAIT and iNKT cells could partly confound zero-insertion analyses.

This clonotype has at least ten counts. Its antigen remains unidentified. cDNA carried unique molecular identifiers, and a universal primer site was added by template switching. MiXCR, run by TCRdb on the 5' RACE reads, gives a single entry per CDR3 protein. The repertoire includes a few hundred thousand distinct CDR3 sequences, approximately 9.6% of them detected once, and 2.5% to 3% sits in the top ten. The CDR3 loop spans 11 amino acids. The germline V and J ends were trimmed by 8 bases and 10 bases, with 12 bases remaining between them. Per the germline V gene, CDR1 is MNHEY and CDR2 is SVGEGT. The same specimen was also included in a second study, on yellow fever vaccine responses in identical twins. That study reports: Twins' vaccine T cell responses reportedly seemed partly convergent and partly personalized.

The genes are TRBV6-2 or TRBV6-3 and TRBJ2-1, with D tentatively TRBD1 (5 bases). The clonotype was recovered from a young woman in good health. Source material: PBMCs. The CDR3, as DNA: TGTGCCAGCCGACAGTTAACGGAGCAGTTCTTC. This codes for CASRQLTEQFF.